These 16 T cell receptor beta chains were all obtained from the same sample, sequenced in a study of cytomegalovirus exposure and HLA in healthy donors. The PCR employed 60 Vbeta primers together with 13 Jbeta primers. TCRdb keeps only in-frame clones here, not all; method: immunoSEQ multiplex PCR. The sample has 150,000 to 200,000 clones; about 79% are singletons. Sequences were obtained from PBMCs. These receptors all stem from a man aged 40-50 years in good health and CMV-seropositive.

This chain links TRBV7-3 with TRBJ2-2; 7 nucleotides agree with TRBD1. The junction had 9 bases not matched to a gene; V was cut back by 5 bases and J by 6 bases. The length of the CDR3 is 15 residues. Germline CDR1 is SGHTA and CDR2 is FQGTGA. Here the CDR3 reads CASSPGTAYAGELFF. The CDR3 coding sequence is TGTGCCAGCAGCCCTGGGACAGCCTACGCCGGGGAGCTGTTTTTT. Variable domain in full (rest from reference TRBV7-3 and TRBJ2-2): GAGVSQTPSNKVTEKGKYVELRCDPISGHTALYWYRQSLGQGPEFLIYFQGTGAADDSGLPNDRFFAVRPEGSVSTLKIQRTERGDSAVYLCASSPGTAYAGELFFGEGSRLTVL.

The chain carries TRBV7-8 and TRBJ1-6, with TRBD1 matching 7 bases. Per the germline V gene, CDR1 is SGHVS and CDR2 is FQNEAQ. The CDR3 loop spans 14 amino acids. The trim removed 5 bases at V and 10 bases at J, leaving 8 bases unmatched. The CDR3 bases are TGTGCCAGCAGCCTACAGGGGAGCTTGTCACCCCTCCACTTT. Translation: CASSLQGSLSPLHF.

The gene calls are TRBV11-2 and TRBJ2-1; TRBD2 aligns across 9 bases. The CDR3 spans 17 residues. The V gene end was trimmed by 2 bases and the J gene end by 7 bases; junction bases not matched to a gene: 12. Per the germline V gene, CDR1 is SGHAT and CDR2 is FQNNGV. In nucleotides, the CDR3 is TGTGCCAGCAGCTTAATATGGCGGGAGGGGGGATTAAATGAGCAGTTCTTC. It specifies CASSLIWREGGLNEQFF.

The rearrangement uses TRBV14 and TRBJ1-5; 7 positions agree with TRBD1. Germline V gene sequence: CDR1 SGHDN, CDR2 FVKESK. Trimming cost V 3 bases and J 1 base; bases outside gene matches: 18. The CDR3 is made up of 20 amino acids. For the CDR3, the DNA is TGTGCCAGCAGCCACGTGGACAGGAACTCGACCACGGGCAGCAATCAGCCCCAGCATTTT. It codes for CASSHVDRNSTTGSNQPQHF.

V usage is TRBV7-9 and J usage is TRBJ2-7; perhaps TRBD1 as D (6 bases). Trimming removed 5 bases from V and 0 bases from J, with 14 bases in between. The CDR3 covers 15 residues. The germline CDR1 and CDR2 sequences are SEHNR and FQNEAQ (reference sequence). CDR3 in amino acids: CASSNRELGSYEQYF. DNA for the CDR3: TGTGCCAGCAGCAACAGGGAACTGGGCTCCTACGAGCAGTACTTC.

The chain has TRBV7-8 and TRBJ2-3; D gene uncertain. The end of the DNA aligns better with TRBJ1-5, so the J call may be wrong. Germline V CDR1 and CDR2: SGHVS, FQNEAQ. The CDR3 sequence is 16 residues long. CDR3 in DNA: TGTGCCAGCAGACCGACTGGGAGAGGAGCCGGGGTGACGCAGCATTTT. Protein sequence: CASRPTGRGAGVTQHF.

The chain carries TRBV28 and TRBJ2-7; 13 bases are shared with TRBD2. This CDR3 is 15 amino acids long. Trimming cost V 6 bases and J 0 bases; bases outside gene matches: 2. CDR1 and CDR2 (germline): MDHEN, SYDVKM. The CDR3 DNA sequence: TGTGCCAGCAGCCGGACTAGCGGGAGCTCCTACGAGCAGTACTTC. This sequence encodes CASSRTSGSSYEQYF.

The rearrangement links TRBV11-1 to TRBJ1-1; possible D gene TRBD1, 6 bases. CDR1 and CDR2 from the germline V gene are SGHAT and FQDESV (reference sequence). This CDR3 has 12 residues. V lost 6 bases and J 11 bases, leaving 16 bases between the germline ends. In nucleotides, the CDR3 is TGTGCCAGCAGTCAAACAGGGCACGGGGCTTTCTTT. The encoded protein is CASSQTGHGAFF. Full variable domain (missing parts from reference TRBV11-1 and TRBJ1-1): EAEVAQSPRYKITEKSQAVAFWCDPISGHATLYWYRQILGQGPELLVQFQDESVVDDSQLPKDRFSAERLKGVDSTLKIQPAELGDSAMYLCASSQTGHGAFFGQGTRLTVV.

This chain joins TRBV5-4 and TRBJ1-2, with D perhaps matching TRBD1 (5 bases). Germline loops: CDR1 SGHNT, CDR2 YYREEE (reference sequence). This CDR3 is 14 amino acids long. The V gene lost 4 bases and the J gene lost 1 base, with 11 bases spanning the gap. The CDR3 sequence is CASSQGGDNYGYTF. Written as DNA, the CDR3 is TGTGCCAGCAGCCAGGGAGGAGATAACTATGGCTACACCTTC.

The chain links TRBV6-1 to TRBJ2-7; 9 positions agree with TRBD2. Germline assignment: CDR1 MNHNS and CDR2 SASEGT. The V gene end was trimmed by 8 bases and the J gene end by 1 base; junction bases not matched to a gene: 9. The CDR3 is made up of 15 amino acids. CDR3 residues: CASSGASGASYEQYF. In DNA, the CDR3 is TGTGCCAGCTCAGGGGCTAGCGGGGCGTCCTACGAGCAGTACTTC.

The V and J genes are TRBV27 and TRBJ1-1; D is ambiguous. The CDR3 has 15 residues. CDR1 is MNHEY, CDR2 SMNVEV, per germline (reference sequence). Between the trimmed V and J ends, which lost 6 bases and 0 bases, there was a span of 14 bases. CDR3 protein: CASSSPRHMNTEAFF. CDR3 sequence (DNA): TGTGCCAGCAGCTCACCTCGACATATGAACACTGAAGCTTTCTTT.

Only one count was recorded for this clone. For the CDR3, the DNA is TGCGCCAGCAGCTCCTTACAGGGTGAGGGGGCAGCTTTCTTT. Its translation is CASSSLQGEGAAFF. The rearrangement joins TRBV5-1 to TRBJ1-1, with 7 bases that match TRBD1. Germline lookup yields CDR1 SGHRS and CDR2 YFSETQ. The CDR3 is made up of 14 amino acids. V shed 3 bases and J 10 bases; nucleotides not matched to a gene: 12.

CDR3 amino acids: CASRPGQNTGELFF. The CDR3, as DNA: TGCGCCAGCAGACCGGGACAGAACACCGGGGAGCTGTTTTTT. The rearrangement uses TRBV5-1 and TRBJ2-2, with D possibly matching TRBD1 (6 bases). V was cut by 5 bases and J by 1 base, with 9 bases left in between. The V gene's germline CDR1 is SGHRS and CDR2 YFSETQ. The CDR3 has 14 residues.

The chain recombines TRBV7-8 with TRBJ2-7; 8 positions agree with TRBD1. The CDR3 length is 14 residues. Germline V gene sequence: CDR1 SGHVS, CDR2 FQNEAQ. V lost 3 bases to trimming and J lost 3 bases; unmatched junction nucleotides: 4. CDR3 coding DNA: TGTGCCAGCAGCTTTGGACAGGGTATCTACGAGCAGTACTTC. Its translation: CASSFGQGIYEQYF.

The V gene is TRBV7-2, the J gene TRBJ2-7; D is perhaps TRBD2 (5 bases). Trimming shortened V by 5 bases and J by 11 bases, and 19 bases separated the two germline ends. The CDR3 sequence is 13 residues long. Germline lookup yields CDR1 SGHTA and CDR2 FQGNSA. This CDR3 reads CASSPGGNLGEYF. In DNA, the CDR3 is TGTGCCAGCAGCCCCGGTGGGAATCTCGGGGAGTACTTC.

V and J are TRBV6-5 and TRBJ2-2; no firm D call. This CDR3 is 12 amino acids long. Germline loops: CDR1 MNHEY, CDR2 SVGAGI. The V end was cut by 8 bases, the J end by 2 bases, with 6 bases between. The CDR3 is CASVENTGELFF. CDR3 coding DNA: TGTGCCAGCGTAGAAAACACCGGGGAGCTGTTTTTT.